A single sample gave rise to the 22 T cell receptor beta chains below, sequenced in a study of blood T cells in healthy people across ages. The use of a sample-barcoded 5' primer and a J-beta primer mix characterized a second PCR of roughly 6 to 11 cycles. MiXCR was run by TCRdb on the 5' RACE reads, yielding one entry per CDR3 protein. Among about 730,000 distinct CDR3 sequences listed, 35% to 45% were seen once. Sample: blood. Receptor source: a woman aged 60-70 years in good health.

Note on this clonotype: One base away lies a much larger clone, so this may be a sequencing read error. The chain is built from TRBV20-1 and TRBJ2-5; unclear D gene. The tail of the sequence fits TRBJ2-1 better, so the J call may be wrong. CDR3 size: 14 residues. Germline V gene lookup returns CDR1 DFQATT and CDR2 SNEGSKA (reference sequence). Here the CDR3 DNA reads TGCAGTGTCCCCCTTAGTATCGGTCGAGAGACCCAGTTCTTC. This translates into CSVPLSIGRETQFF.

The rearrangement uses TRBV30 and TRBJ1-5; the D gene is possibly TRBD1 (5 bases). The CDR3 is made up of 13 amino acids. Per germline, CDR1 GTSNPN and CDR2 SVGIG (reference sequence). V lost 4 bases and J lost 1, with 8 bases in between. DNA of the CDR3: TGTGCCTGGACCCAGGGAAGCAATCAGCCCCAGCATTTT. The encoded protein is CAWTQGSNQPQHF.

V usage is TRBV6-6 and J usage is TRBJ1-1; D may be TRBD1 (5 bases). The V gene's germline CDR1 is MNHNY and CDR2 SVGAGI (reference sequence). The CDR3 is made up of 14 amino acids. Trimming took 5 bases from V and 3 from J, leaving 13 bases between them. Here the CDR3 reads CASSTNGGYTEAFF. The CDR3 DNA is TGTGCCAGCAGTACTAATGGGGGATACACTGAAGCTTTCTTT.

The chain couples TRBV7-9 to TRBJ1-6; TRBD1 agrees at 8 bases. Germline CDR1 and CDR2: SEHNR and FQNEAQ (reference sequence). The V gene end was trimmed by 0 bases and the J gene end by 11 bases; junction bases not matched to a gene: 3. CDR3 length equals 14 residues. The CDR3 nucleotides read TGTGCCAGCAGCTTAGCTGACAGGGGACCACCCCTCCACTTT. It encodes CASSLADRGPPLHF.

This clonotype was picked up a small number of times. V and J are TRBV12-3 or TRBV12-4 and TRBJ1-5, with D tentatively TRBD1 (6 bases). The CDR3 spans 15 residues. The V and J ends lost 5 bases and 1 base respectively, with 12 bases between them. In DNA, the CDR3 is TGTGCCAGCAGTACCGGGACAAAAAGCAATCAGCCCCAGCATTTT. Translation: CASSTGTKSNQPQHF.

This clonotype was counted many times. V usage is TRBV27 and J usage is TRBJ2-7, with D perhaps being TRBD1 or TRBD2 (5 bases each). Germline V gene data show CDR1 as MNHEY and CDR2 as SMNVEV (reference sequence). This CDR3 region has 13 residues. V lost 6 bases and J lost 3, with 12 bases in between. CDR3 loop: CASSPGPVYEQYF. In nucleotides, the CDR3 is TGTGCCAGCAGCCCGGGGCCCGTCTACGAGCAGTACTTC.

In its sample, this clonotype was seen many times. V is TRBV20-1 and J is TRBJ2-1; D is unclear. Germline CDR1 DFQATT, CDR2 SNEGSKA (reference sequence). Trimming removed 6 bases from V and 3 bases from J, with 6 bases in between. The CDR3 covers 11 residues. This CDR3 is CSARFYNEQFF. The CDR3 region has the DNA TGCAGTGCGAGGTTCTACAATGAGCAGTTCTTC.

The rearrangement links TRBV7-2 to TRBJ2-3; D not certain. The germline V and J ends were trimmed by 5 bases and 3 bases, with 9 bases remaining between them. The CDR3 runs to 13 residues. Germline assignment: CDR1 SGHTA and CDR2 FQGNSA. In DNA form, the CDR3 reads TGTGCCAGCAGCCCTGAAAGGACAGATACGCAGTATTTT. Encoded protein: CASSPERTDTQYF.

This rearrangement joins TRBV6-2 or TRBV6-3 to TRBJ2-4, with TRBD2 as a possible D gene (6 bases). The V gene lost 2 bases and the J gene lost 14 bases, with 16 bases spanning the gap. Germline assignment: CDR1 MNHEY and CDR2 SVGEGT. The CDR3 has 13 amino acids. CDR3 region: CASSYPSGEVKYF. Here the CDR3 DNA reads TGTGCCAGCAGTTACCCATCGGGAGAGGTAAAGTACTTC.

This clonotype has ten or more counts. This chain connects TRBV9 to TRBJ2-7, with 7 bases that match TRBD2. This CDR3 has 14 residues. In germline, CDR1 is SGDLS, CDR2 YYNGEE. Trimming removed 1 base from V and 2 bases from J; junction bases left unmatched: 3. For the CDR3, the DNA is TGTGCCAGCAGCGTAAGGGACTACACCTACGAGCAGTACTTC. Translation gives CASSVRDYTYEQYF. Full variable domain (missing parts from reference TRBV9 and TRBJ2-7): DSGVTQTPKHLITATGQRVTLRCSPRSGDLSVYWYQQSLDQGLQFLIQYYNGEERAKGNILERFSAQQFPDLHSELNLSSLELGDSALYFCASSVRDYTYEQYFGPGTRLTVT.

This clonotype has ten or more counts. CDR3 region: CSAEAGGDRYGYTF. The CDR3 DNA is TGCAGCGCCGAAGCAGGGGGCGATCGCTATGGCTACACCTTC. The V and J genes are TRBV29-1 and TRBJ1-2; 8 nucleotides match TRBD1. The V gene's germline CDR1 is SQVTM and CDR2 ANQGSEA. V gave up 7 bases and J gave up 4 bases; unmatched junction bases: 11. This CDR3 spans 14 amino acids.

The chain has TRBV27 and TRBJ1-2; 8 bases are shared with TRBD1. V lost 1 base, J lost 7 bases, and 5 bases stayed unmatched. This CDR3 is built from 14 residues. Germline-derived CDR1 and CDR2 are MNHEY and SMNVEV (reference sequence). CDR3 in amino acids: CASSLWQGAVGYTF. The CDR3 DNA is TGTGCCAGCAGTTTATGGCAGGGGGCAGTTGGCTACACCTTC.

For this clonotype: This sequence may be a read error, since a much larger clone differs from it by one base. The CDR3 DNA follows: TGTGCCAGCAGCCATGGGGGACACACACAAGAGACCCAGTTCTTC. It translates to CASSHGGHTQETQFF. This chain joins TRBV9 and TRBJ2-5; tentative D call: TRBD1 (6 bases). The J call may be mistaken, given a closer DNA end match to TRBJ2-1. This CDR3 is built from 15 residues. Germline CDR1 is SGDLS and CDR2 is YYNGEE.

The chain employs TRBV4-2 and TRBJ2-1; D is ambiguous. The length of the CDR3 is 15 residues. Trimming took off 5 bases at V and 7 bases at J, with 18 bases between the two ends. Germline values: CDR1 LGHNA, CDR2 YNFKEQ. The CDR3 region is CASSSHSETVNEQFF. The CDR3 bases are TGTGCCAGCAGCTCACATAGTGAGACGGTTAATGAGCAGTTCTTC.

CDR3 sequence reads: CASRRTSGRYNEQFF. The CDR3 region has the DNA TGTGCCAGCAGGAGGACTAGCGGGAGATACAATGAGCAGTTCTTC. The rearrangement links TRBV6-5 to TRBJ2-1; 13 positions agree with TRBD2. The CDR3 totals 15 residues. The J segment lost 4 bases and the V segment lost 6 bases, leaving 3 bases of the junction unmatched. Germline V CDR1 and CDR2: MNHEY, SVGAGI.

This clonotype appeared many times. The chain recombines TRBV7-2 with TRBJ2-7, with a weak D call TRBD1 (5 bases). Germline V lookup: CDR1 SGHTA, CDR2 FQGNSA. Trimming cost V 3 bases and J 2 bases, with 8 bases left between them. The CDR3 is 13 amino acids. The CDR3 loop is CASSFRQTYEQYF. The CDR3, as DNA: TGTGCCAGCAGCTTTAGACAGACCTACGAGCAGTACTTC.

This chain links TRBV7-9 with TRBJ2-7; tentatively, D is TRBD1 (8 bases). Germline assignment: CDR1 SEHNR and CDR2 FQNEAQ (reference sequence). The CDR3 is made up of 15 amino acids. Trimming pared 5 bases from V and 2 bases from J, leaving 16 bases between. This CDR3 is CASSPGQGLPYEQYF. In nucleotides, the CDR3 is TGTGCCAGCAGCCCAGGACAGGGACTACCCTACGAGCAGTACTTC.

The CDR3 DNA is TGTGCCAGCAGTTCAAAACAGGGGCCCCCGGCCTGGGGTAATGAAAAACTGTTTTTT. Translating gives CASSSKQGPPAWGNEKLFF. The chain has TRBV27 and TRBJ1-4, with 7 bases that match TRBD1. In germline, CDR1 is MNHEY, CDR2 SMNVEV (reference sequence). V dropped 4 bases and J dropped 4; count of bases not matched to a gene: 18. The length of the CDR3 is 19 residues.

The chain employs TRBV10-3 and TRBJ1-4, with D possibly matching TRBD1 (6 bases). This CDR3 has 12 amino acids. Trimming cost V 11 bases and J 3 bases, with 10 bases left between them. CDR1 is ENHRY and CDR2 is SYGVKD in the germline V gene. CDR3 sequence: CAAQGANEKLFF. DNA for the CDR3: TGTGCCGCACAGGGAGCTAATGAAAAACTGTTTTTT.

This clonotype came up a few times. The chain links TRBV5-1 to TRBJ2-7, with 9 bases lining up with TRBD2. From germline, CDR1 is SGHRS and CDR2 YFSETQ. There are 17 residues in the CDR3. The V and J ends lost 0 bases and 9 bases, in that order; junction bases with no gene match: 16. CDR3 in DNA: TGCGCCAGCAGCTTGGGACGTTCTAGCGGGGCTTACGGATGGCAGTACTTC. Its protein is CASSLGRSSGAYGWQYF. Filled out from reference TRBV5-1 and TRBJ2-7, the complete variable domain reads KAGVTQTPRYLIKTRGQQVTLSCSPISGHRSVSWYQQTPGQGLQFLFEYFSETQRNKGNFPGRFSGRQFSNSRSEMNVSTLELGDSALYLCASSLGRSSGAYGWQYFGPGTRLTVT.

The gene calls are TRBV18 and TRBJ2-1; tentative D call: TRBD2 (7 bases). V was cut by 3 bases and J by 5 bases, with 14 bases left in between. Germline V lookup: CDR1 KGHSH, CDR2 LQKENI. The CDR3 spans 15 residues. The CDR3 DNA reads as TGTGCCAGCTCACCGTCCTGGGGGGGGCACAATGAGCAGTTCTTC. It codes for CASSPSWGGHNEQFF.

This clonotype showed up many times. The chain joins TRBV7-2 to TRBJ2-5; 8 nucleotides align to TRBD2. Germline trimming cut 5 bases from V and 11 bases from J; bases unmatched to any gene: 13. This CDR3 region has 14 residues. Germline CDR1 reads SGHTA; CDR2 reads FQGNSA. Here the CDR3 DNA reads TGTGCCAGCAGCAGTACTAGCGGTCCCTCGGAGCAGTACTTC. Translated, it gives CASSSTSGPSEQYF.